The T cell receptor (beta chain) under discussion was sequenced for a study of blood T cell repertoires in COVID-19 (dated by TCRdb to 2020 to 2022). Regarding the research as a whole: Samples from collaborators originated in the United States, Italy and Spain and spanned both the acute and convalescent phases of COVID-19. The prospective study material was composed of cDNA or gDNA derived from T cells, B-cell-depleted T cells, or PBMCs. The dataset comprised deeply sampled blood TCRbeta repertoires from subjects exposed to, actively infected with, or recovered from COVID-19. The repertoires were released in a freely available public database intended as a resource for research on the immune response to SARS-CoV-2. The samples were drawn from two sources: the first 160 participants of the ongoing ImmuneRACE study, and about 1,300 subjects contributed by 6 global collaborators. Nearly every sample came with metadata listing a de-identified subject ID, COVID-19 status, age in years and sex. Where available, HLA class I and class II types were taken from metadata supplied by the sample provider and were not determined by assay-based typing.

TCRbeta CDR3 regions were amplified from genomic DNA using the immunoSEQ Assay, a bias-controlled multiplex PCR. Under the source paper's analysis protocol: Within the assay, amplification of reference gene primers was used to estimate how many nucleated cells each sample contained. To quantify the absolute abundance of each unique TCRbeta CDR3 rearrangement, sequence reads were collapsed and filtered. For each sample, productive Simpson clonality was calculated as the square root of Simpson's diversity index across productive rearrangements. Not all clones reach the TCRdb copy of this immuneACCESS table, which keeps in-frame sequences only. Checked studies attribute under half of the gap to unresolved V genes and leave the rest unexplained. The V and J calls and clone size are taken from that table; D and trimming were inferred from the DNA. This sample gives 200,000 or so clones in total; about 79% of them show up just once. The ten largest clones add up to about 1.3% of the sample.

Participants in the prospective study were enrolled through a virtual design, were aged about 18 to 100 years, and lived in fewer than 30 United States geographic areas. In the prospective study, cohorts were assigned on the basis of participant-reported clinical history obtained from a screening survey and a study questionnaire. In the prospective study, whole blood, serum and a nasopharyngeal or oropharyngeal swab were collected from each participant by mobile phlebotomists. Additional blood draws and questionnaires over an approximately two-month period could optionally be provided by prospective study participants. Before DNA extraction, blood samples from the prospective study were shipped at room temperature or frozen. As concerns this clone: Its antigen remains undetermined. Base qualities are not provided; no much larger clone lies one nucleotide away.

What the work shows at the level of the full study, not this receptor alone: The quantity of clinical and demographic metadata differed by source and by participant and was supplied without curation.

V was cut back by 8 bases and J by 6 bases, leaving a gap of 18 bases between them. Taken from the germline V gene (reference sequence), the CDR1 and CDR2 loops are LNHNV and YYDKDF. There are 14 amino acids in the CDR3, from cysteine to phenylalanine inclusive. Just the 42-base CDR3 DNA is kept, in frame starting at base 1. The TCR sequence derives from a woman in her thirties or forties with acute COVID-19. Sequencing input: PBMCs or T cells enriched from blood (not recorded which). This chain is built from TRBV15 and TRBJ2-3; 6 matching bases give a weak D call of TRBD1. The CDR3 sequence is CATRRGQGSDTQYF. In nucleotide form, the sequence is TGTGCCACCCGGCGAGGCCAGGGGTCCGATACGCAGTATTTT.